This T cell receptor (beta chain) was recorded in a study of blood T cell repertoires in COVID-19. Sequenced by immunoSEQ multiplex PCR; TCRdb stores in-frame clones only, minus some. Altogether 95,000 to 130,000 clones are present, 70% to 85% being singletons, with the ten largest covering less than 8%. The CDR3 length is 13 residues. Trimming removed 3 bases from V and 6 bases from J, with 11 bases in between. Germline CDR1 and CDR2: MDHEN and SYDVKM. This clone was seen just once. This receptor was obtained from a man between 65 and 85 years old with active or convalescent COVID-19. Sequencing was done on a sample of peripheral blood. The genes are TRBV28 and TRBJ1-1; D might be TRBD1 (5 bases). The chain's CDR3 is CASSLQGRAEAFF. CDR3 in DNA: TGTGCCAGCAGTTTGCAGGGTAGGGCTGAAGCTTTCTTT.